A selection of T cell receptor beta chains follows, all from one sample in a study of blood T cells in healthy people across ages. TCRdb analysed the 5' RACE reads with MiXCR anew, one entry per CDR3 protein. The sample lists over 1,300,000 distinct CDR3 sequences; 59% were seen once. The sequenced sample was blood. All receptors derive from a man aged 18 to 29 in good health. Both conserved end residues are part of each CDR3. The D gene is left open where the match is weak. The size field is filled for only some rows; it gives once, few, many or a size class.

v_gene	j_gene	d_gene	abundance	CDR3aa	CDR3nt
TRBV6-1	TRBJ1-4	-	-	CASRQTVRVATNEKLFF	TGTGCCAGCAGGCAGACCGTAAGGGTTGCAACTAATGAAAAACTGTTTTTT
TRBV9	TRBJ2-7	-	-	CASSVAQPRSSYNEQYF	TGTGCCAGCAGCGTAGCCCAGCCCAGAAGCTCCTACAATGAGCAGTACTTC
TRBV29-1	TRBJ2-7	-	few	CSVVGLGYNEQYF	TGCAGCGTTGTGGGGCTGGGCTATAATGAGCAGTACTTC
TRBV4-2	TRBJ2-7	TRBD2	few	CASSQDLAGGSYEQYF	TGTGCCAGCAGCCAAGATCTGGCGGGAGGCTCCTACGAGCAGTACTTC
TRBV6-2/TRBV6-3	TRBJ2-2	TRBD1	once	CASSYSWDRDYTGELFF	TGTGCCAGCAGTTACTCATGGGACAGGGACTACACCGGGGAGCTGTTTTTT
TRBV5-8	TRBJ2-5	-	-	CASTVELLETQYF	TGTGCCAGCACCGTGGAACTACTGGAGACCCAGTACTTC
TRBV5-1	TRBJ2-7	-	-	CASSPTPGESYEQYF	TGCGCCAGCAGCCCAACACCCGGTGAGTCCTACGAGCAGTACTTC
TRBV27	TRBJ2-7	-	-	CASSHYIGYEQYF	TGTGCCAGCAGTCACTATATTGGCTACGAGCAGTACTTC
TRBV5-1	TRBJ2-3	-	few	CASSFGDITDTQYF	TGCGCCAGCAGCTTCGGGGATATCACAGATACGCAGTATTTT
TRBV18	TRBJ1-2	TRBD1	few	CASSPDRESYTF	TGTGCCAGCTCACCGGACAGGGAAAGCTACACCTTC
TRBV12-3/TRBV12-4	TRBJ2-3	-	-	CASQLVGAQYF	TGTGCCAGCCAGTTGGTAGGGGCGCAGTATTTT
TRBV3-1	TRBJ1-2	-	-	CASSHYQGTGNYGYTF	TGTGCCAGCAGCCACTACCAGGGGACTGGGAACTATGGCTACACCTTC
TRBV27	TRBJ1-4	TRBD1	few	CASSLRGLTNEKLFF	TGTGCCAGCAGTTTAAGGGGGCTGACTAATGAAAAACTGTTTTTT
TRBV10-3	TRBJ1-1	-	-	CAISETVNTEAFF	TGTGCCATCAGTGAGACAGTGAACACTGAAGCTTTCTTT
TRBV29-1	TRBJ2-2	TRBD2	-	CSARTSGGADTGELFF	TGCAGCGCTCGGACTAGCGGGGGAGCTGACACCGGGGAGCTGTTTTTT
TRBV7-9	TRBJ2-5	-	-	CASSLGASGGQYF	TGTGCCAGCAGCTTAGGGGCCTCCGGCGGGCAGTACTTC
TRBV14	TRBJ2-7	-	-	CASSQGTFRPYEQYF	TGTGCCAGCAGCCAAGGGACTTTTCGCCCCTACGAGCAGTACTTC
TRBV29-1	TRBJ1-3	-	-	CSVTDGWDSGDTIYF	TGCAGCGTAACCGACGGCTGGGACTCTGGAGACACCATATATTTT
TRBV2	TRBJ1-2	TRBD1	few	CASKPGQRLYGYTF	TGTGCCAGCAAACCGGGACAGAGACTTTATGGCTACACCTTC
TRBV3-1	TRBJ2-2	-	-	CASRQQGELFF	TGTGCCAGCAGGCAACAGGGGGAGCTGTTTTTT